This paragraph reports one TCR beta chain. Only in-frame clones appear in the TCRdb table, and some are missing; sequencing was by immunoSEQ multiplex PCR. The sample contains 2 million to 2.5 million clones, approximately 95% of which appear only once. This entry is derived from a study of shared clonotypes between healthy human individuals. The V gene's germline CDR1 is MNHNS and CDR2 SASEGT. This CDR3 region has 14 residues. Trimming took off 10 bases at V and 4 bases at J, with 17 bases between the two ends. This chain connects TRBV6-1 to TRBJ1-5; D is undetermined. This clonotype was obtained from a man between 18 and 29 years old in good health. Sequencing used naive CD4+ T cells sorted from blood. Sample subset: CD45RA+ positively selected. The CDR3 DNA sequence: TGTGCCACCACAGCCCGACAAGGGAATCAGCCCCAGCATTTT. Amino acid sequence: CATTARQGNQPQHF.